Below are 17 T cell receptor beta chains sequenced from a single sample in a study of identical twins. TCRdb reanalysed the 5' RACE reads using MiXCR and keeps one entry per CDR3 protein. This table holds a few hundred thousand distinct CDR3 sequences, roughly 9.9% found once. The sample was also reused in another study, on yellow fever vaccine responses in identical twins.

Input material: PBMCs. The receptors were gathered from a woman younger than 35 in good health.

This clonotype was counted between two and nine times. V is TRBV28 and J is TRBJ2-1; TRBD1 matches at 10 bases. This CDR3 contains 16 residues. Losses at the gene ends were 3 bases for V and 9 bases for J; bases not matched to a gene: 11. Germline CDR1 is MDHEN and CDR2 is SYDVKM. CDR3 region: CASSLRTGGPSGEQFF. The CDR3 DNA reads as TGTGCCAGCAGTTTGAGGACAGGGGGGCCTTCTGGTGAGCAGTTCTTC.

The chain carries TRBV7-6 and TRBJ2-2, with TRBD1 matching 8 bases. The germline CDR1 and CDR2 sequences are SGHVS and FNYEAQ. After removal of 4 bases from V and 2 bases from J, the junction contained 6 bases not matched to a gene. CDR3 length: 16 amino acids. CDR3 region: CASSSPDRENTGELFF. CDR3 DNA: TGTGCCAGCAGCTCCCCGGACAGGGAAAACACCGGGGAGCTGTTTTTT.

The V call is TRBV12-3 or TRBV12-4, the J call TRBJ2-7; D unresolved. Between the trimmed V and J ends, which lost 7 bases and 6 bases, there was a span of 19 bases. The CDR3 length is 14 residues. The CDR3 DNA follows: TGTGCCAGCACACCCGACCGATACTACGGCGAGCAGTACTTC. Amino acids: CASTPDRYYGEQYF.

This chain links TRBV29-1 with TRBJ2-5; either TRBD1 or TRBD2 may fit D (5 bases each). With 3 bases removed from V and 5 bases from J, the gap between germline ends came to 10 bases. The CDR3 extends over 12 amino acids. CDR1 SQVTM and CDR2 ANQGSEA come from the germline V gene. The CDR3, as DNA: TGCAGCGTTGAGGGGGATCGGGAGACCCAGTACTTC. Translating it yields CSVEGDRETQYF.

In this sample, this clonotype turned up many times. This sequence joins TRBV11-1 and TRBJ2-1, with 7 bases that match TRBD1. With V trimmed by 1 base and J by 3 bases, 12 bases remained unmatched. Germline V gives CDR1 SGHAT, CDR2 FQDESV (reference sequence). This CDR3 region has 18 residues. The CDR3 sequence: CASSLVPRQGVDYNEQFF. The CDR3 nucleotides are TGTGCCAGCAGCTTAGTCCCCCGTCAGGGGGTGGACTACAATGAGCAGTTCTTC.

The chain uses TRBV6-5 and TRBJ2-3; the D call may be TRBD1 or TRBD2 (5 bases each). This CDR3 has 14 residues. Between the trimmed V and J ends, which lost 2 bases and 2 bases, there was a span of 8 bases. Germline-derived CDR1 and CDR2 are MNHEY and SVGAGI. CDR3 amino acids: CASSYEGYTDTQYF. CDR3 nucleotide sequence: TGTGCCAGCAGTTACGAGGGGTACACAGATACGCAGTATTTT.

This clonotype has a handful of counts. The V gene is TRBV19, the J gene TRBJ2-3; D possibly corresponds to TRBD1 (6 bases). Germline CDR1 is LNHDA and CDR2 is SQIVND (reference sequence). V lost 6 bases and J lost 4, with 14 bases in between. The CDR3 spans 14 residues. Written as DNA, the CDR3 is TGTGCCAGTAGCCAGGGGCAGGTTGCAGATACGCAGTATTTT. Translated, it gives CASSQGQVADTQYF.

CDR3 sequence reads: CASSPTHGNTGELFF. Here the CDR3 DNA reads TGTGCCAGCAGCCCGACCCACGGGAACACCGGGGAGCTGTTTTTT. The rearrangement links TRBV14 to TRBJ2-2; D remains ambiguous. This CDR3 comprises 15 residues. Germline loops: CDR1 SGHDN, CDR2 FVKESK. Trimming stripped 4 bases from V and 1 base from J, with 10 bases between.

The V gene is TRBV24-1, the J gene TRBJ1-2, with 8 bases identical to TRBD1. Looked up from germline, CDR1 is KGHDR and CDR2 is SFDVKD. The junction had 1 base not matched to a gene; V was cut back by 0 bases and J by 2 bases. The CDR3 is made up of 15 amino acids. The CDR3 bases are TGTGCCACCAGTGATTTGAGACAGGGGAACTATGGCTACACCTTC. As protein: CATSDLRQGNYGYTF.

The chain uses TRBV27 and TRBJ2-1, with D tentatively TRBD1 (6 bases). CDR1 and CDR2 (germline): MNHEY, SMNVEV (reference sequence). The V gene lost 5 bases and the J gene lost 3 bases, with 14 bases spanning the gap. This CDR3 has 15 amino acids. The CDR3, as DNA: TGTGCCAGCAGTAATCTGAGGGGGTTCTACAATGAGCAGTTCTTC. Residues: CASSNLRGFYNEQFF.

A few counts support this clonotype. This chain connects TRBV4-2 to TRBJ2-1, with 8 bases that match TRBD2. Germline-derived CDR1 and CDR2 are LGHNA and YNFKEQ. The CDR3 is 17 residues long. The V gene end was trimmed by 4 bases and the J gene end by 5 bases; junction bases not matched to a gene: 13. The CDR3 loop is CASSPLGQAGANNEQFF. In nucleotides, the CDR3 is TGTGCCAGCAGCCCCCTCGGTCAAGCGGGAGCCAACAATGAGCAGTTCTTC.

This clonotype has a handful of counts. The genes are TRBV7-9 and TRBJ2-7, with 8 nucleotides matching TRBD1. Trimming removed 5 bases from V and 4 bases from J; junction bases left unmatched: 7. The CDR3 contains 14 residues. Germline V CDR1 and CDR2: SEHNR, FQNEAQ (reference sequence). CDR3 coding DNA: TGTGCCAGCAGCCCGACAGGGGACCAATACGAGCAGTACTTC. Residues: CASSPTGDQYEQYF.

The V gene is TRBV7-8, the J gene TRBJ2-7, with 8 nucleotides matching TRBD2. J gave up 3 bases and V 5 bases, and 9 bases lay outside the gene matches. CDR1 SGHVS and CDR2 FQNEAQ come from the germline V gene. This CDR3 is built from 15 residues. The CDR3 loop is CASSQGPSGYYEQYF. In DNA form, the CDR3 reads TGTGCCAGCAGCCAGGGGCCTAGCGGGTACTACGAGCAGTACTTC.

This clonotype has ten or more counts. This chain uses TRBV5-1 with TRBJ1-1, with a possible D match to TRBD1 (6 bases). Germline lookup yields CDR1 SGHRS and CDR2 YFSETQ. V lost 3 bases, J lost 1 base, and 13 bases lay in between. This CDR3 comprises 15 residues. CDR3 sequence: CASSSDRNPNTEAFF. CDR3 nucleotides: TGCGCCAGCAGCTCAGACAGGAACCCGAACACTGAAGCTTTCTTT.

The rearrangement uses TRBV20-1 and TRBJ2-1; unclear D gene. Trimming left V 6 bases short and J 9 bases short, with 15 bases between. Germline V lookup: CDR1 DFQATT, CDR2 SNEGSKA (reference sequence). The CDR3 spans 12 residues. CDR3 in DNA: TGCAGTGCCGGTCCCGGGCCTCGTGAGCAGTTCTTC. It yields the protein CSAGPGPREQFF.

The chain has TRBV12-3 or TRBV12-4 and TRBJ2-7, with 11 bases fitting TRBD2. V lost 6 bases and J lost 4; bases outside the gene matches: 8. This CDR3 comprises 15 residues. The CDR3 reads CASSQLAGVRYEQYF. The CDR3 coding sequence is TGTGCCAGCAGCCAACTAGCGGGAGTTCGGTACGAGCAGTACTTC.

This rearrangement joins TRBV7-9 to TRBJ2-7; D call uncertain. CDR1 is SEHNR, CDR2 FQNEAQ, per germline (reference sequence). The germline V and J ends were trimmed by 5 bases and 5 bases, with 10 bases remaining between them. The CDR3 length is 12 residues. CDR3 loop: CASSLWTDEQYF. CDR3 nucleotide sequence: TGTGCCAGCAGCCTATGGACGGACGAGCAGTACTTC.